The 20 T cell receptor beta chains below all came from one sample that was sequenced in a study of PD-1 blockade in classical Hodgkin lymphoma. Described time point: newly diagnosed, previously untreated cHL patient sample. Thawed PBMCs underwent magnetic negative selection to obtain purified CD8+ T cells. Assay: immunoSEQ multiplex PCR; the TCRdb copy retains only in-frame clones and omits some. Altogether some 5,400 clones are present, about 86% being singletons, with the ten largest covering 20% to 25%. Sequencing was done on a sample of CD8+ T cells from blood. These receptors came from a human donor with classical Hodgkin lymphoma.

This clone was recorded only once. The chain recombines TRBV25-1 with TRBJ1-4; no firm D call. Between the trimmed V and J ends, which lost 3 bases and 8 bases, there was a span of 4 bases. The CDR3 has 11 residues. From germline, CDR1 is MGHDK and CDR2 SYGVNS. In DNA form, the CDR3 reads TGTGCCAGCAGTGACCGGGAAAAACTGTTTTTT. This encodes CASSDREKLFF.

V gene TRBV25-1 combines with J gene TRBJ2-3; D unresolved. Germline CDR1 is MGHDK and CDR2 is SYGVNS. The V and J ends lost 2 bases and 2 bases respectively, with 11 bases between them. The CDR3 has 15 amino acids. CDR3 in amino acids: CASSEIEPTTDTQYF. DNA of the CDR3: TGTGCCAGCAGTGAAATCGAACCAACCACAGATACGCAGTATTTT.

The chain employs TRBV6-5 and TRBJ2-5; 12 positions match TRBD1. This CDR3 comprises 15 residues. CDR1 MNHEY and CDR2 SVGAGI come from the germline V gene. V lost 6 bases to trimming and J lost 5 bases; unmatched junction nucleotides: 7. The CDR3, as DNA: TGTGCCAGCAGCACCGGGACAGGGGGCGCGGAGACCCAGTACTTC. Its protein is CASSTGTGGAETQYF.

The DNA for the CDR3 is TGTGCCAGCAGCTCCTACCCAACAGGGACCGGGGAGCTGTTTTTT. It yields the protein CASSSYPTGTGELFF. The gene calls are TRBV28 and TRBJ2-2, with D possibly matching TRBD1 (6 bases). V lost 6 bases and J 5 bases, leaving 16 bases between the germline ends. Germline V gives CDR1 MDHEN, CDR2 SYDVKM. There are 15 residues in the CDR3. The whole variable domain, filled in from reference TRBV28 and TRBJ2-2, reads DVKVTQSSRYLVKRTGEKVFLECVQDMDHENMFWYRQDPGLGLRLIYFSYDVKMKEKGDIPEGYSVSREKKERFSLILESASTNQTSMYLCASSSYPTGTGELFFGEGSRLTVL.

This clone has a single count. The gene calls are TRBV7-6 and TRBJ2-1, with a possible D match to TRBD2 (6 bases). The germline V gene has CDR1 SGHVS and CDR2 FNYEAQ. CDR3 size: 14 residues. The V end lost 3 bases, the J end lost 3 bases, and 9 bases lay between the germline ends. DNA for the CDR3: TGTGCCAGCAGCTTGGGGGGTTTCTACAATGAGCAGTTCTTC. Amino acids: CASSLGGFYNEQFF.

The DNA for the CDR3 is TGCGCCAGCAGCCCCGCCCCGGCGTGGACTAACTATGGCTACACCTTC. Amino acids: CASSPAPAWTNYGYTF. The gene calls are TRBV4-1 and TRBJ1-2; D uncertain. Trimming removed 4 bases from V and 0 bases from J, with 15 bases in between. The germline V gene encodes CDR1 MGHRA and CDR2 YSYEKL. The CDR3 extends over 16 amino acids.

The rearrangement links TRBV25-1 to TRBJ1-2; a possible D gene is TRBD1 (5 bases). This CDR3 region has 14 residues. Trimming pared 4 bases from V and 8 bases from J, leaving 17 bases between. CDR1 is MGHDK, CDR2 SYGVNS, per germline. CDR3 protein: CASSVRGGIEGYTF. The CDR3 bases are TGTGCCAGCAGTGTGCGGGGGGGGATTGAGGGCTACACCTTC.

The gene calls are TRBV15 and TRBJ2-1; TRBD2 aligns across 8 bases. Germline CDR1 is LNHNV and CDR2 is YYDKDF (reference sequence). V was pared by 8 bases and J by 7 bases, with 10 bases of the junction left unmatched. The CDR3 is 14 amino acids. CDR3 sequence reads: CATGLAGLQNEQFF. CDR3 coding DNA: TGTGCCACCGGTCTAGCGGGCCTCCAGAATGAGCAGTTCTTC.

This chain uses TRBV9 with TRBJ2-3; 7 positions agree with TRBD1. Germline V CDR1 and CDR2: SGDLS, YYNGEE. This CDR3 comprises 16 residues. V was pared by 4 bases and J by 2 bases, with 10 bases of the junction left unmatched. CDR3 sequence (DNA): TGTGCCAGCAGCCCTCGACAGGGTGGGCCCACAGATACGCAGTATTTT. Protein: CASSPRQGGPTDTQYF.

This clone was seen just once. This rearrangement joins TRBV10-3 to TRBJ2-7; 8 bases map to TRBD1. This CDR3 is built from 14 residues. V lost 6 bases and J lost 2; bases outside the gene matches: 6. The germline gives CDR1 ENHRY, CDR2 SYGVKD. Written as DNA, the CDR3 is TGTGCCATCAGCACCTGGGACAGGACCTACGAGCAGTACTTC. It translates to CAISTWDRTYEQYF.

This chain's CDR3 is CASSQSPKRGGYTEAFF. The CDR3 region has the DNA TGTGCCAGCAGCCAATCGCCCAAGAGGGGGGGCTACACTGAAGCTTTCTTT. The chain couples TRBV7-6 to TRBJ1-1; TRBD1 is a possible D gene (6 bases). CDR1 SGHVS and CDR2 FNYEAQ come from the germline V gene. CDR3 size: 17 residues. V gave up 5 bases and J gave up 3 bases, with 22 bases separating them.

The DNA for the CDR3 is TGTGCCATCAGTGGCCAACAGGGGGCGGGCACCGGGGAGCTGTTTTTT. Translated, it gives CAISGQQGAGTGELFF. This sequence joins TRBV10-3 and TRBJ2-2; 9 bases align to TRBD1. The junction had 7 bases not matched to a gene; V was cut back by 4 bases and J by 4 bases. The germline V gene encodes CDR1 ENHRY and CDR2 SYGVKD. The CDR3 covers 16 residues.

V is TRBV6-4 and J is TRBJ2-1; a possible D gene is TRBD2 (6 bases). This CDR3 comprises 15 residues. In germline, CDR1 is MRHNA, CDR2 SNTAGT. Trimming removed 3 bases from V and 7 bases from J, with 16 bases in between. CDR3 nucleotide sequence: TGTGCCAGCAGTGAGGGGCAGGGAGGAGGGAATGAGCAGTTCTTC. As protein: CASSEGQGGGNEQFF.

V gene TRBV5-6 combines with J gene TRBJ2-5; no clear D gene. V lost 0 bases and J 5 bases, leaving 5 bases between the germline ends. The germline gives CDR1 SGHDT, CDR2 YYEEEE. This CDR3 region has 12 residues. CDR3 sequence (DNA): TGTGCCAGCAGCTTGGACGGGGAGACCCAGTACTTC. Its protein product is CASSLDGETQYF.

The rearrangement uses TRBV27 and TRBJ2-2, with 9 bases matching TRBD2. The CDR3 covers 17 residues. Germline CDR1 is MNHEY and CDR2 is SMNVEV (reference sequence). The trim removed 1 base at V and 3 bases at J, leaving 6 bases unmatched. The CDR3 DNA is TGTGCCAGCAGTTTATTTAAGGGACTAGCCGACACCGGGGAGCTGTTTTTT. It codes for CASSLFKGLADTGELFF.

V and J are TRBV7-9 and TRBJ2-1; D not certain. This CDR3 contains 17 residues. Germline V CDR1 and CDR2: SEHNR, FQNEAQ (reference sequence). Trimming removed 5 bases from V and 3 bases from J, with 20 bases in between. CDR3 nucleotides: TGTGCCAGCAGCCATTATCCCCCGAGACTTGACTACAATGAGCAGTTCTTC. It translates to CASSHYPPRLDYNEQFF.

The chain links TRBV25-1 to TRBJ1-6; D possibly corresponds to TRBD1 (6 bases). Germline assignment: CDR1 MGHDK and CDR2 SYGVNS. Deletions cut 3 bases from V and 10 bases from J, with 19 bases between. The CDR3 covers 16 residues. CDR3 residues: CASSDFAPGEISPLHF. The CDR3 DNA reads TGTGCCAGCAGTGATTTCGCCCCAGGGGAAATATCACCCCTCCACTTT.

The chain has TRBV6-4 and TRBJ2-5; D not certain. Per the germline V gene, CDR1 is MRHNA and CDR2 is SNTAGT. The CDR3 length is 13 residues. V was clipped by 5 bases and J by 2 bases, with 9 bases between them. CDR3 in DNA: TGTGCCAGCAGTCAGACCGAACAAGAGACCCAGTACTTC. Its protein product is CASSQTEQETQYF.

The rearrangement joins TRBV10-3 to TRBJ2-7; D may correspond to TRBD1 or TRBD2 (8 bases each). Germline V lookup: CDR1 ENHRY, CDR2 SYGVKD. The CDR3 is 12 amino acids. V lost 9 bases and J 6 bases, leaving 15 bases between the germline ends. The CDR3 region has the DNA TGTGCCATTTATAGCGGGACAGGCGAGCAGTACTTC. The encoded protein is CAIYSGTGEQYF.

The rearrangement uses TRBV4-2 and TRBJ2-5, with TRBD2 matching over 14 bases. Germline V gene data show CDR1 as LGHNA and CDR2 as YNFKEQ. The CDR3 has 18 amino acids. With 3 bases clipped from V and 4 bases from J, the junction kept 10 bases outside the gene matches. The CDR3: CASSHLYGLAGGGETQYF. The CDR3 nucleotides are TGTGCCAGCAGCCACCTTTACGGACTAGCGGGAGGCGGAGAGACCCAGTACTTC.